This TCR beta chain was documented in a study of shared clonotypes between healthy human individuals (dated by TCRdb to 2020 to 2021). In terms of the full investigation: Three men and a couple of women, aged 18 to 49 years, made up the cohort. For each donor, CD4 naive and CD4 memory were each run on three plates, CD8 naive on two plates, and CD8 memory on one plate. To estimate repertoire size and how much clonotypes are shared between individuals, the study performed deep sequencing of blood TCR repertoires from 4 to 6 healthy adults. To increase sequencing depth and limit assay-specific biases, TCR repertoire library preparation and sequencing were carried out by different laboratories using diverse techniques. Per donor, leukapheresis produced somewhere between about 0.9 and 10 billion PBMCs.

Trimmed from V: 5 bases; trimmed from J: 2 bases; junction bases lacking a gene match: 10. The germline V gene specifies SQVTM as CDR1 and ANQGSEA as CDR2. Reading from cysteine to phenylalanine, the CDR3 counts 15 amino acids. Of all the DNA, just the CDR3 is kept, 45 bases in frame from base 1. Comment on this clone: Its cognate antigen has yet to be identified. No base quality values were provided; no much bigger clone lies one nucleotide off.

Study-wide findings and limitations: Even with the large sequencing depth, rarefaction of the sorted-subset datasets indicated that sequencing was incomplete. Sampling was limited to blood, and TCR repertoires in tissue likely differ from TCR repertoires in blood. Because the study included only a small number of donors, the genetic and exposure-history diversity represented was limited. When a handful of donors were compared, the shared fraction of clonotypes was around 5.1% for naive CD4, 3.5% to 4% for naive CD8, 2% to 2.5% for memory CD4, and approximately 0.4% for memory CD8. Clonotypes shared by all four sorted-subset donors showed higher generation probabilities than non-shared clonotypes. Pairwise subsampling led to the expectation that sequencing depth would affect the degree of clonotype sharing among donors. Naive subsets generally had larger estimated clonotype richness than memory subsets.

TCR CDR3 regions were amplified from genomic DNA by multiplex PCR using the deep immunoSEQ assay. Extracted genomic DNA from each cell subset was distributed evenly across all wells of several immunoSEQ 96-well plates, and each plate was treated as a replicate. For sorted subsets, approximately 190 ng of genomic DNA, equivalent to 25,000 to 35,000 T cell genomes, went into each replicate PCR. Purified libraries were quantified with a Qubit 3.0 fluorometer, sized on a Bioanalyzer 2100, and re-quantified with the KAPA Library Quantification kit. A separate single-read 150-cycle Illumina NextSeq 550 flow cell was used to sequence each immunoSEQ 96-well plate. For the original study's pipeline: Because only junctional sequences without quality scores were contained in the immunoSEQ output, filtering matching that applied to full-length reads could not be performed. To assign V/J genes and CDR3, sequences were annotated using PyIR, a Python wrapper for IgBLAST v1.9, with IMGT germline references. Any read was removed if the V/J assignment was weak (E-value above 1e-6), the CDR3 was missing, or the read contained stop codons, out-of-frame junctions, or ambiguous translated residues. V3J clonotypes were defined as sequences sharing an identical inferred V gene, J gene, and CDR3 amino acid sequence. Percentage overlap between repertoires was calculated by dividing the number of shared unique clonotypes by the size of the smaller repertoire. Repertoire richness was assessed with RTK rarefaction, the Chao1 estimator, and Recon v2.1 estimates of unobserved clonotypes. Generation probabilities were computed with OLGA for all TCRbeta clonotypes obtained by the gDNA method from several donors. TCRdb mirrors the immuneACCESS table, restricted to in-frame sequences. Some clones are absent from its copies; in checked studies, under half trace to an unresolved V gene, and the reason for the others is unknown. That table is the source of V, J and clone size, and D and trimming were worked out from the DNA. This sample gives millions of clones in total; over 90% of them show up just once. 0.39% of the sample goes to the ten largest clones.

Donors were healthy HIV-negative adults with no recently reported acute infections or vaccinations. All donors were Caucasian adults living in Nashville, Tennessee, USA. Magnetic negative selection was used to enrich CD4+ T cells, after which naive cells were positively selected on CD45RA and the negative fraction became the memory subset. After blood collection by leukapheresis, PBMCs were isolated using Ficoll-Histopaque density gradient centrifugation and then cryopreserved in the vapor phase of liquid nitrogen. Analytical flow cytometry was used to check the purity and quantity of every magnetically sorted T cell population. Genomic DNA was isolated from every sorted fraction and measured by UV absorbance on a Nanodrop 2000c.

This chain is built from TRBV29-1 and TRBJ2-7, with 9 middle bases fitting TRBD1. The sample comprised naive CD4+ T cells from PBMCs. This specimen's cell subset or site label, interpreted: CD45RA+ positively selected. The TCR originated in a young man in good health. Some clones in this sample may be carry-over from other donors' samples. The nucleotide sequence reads TGCAGCGTTCTTGAACCGGGACAGGGTGCCTACGAGCAGTACTTC. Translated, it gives CSVLEPGQGAYEQYF.